This T cell receptor (beta chain) stems from a study of blood T cell repertoires in COVID-19. There are 15 residues in the CDR3. Trimming at V came to 1 base and at J to 4 bases, leaving 7 bases not matched to a gene. Per the germline V gene, CDR1 is SGHTA and CDR2 is FQGTGA. Data came from immunoSEQ multiplex PCR; TCRdb stores just in-frame clones and leaves some out. This table holds approximately 350,000 clones, around 90% found once. The chain employs TRBV7-3 and TRBJ2-7, with TRBD1 identical over 7 bases. The sequencing sample was made of peripheral blood. This clonotype was obtained from a man in his forties with acute or convalescent COVID-19. CDR3 residues: CASSLRAGGRYEQYF. The CDR3 DNA is TGTGCCAGCAGCTTAAGGGCAGGGGGTAGGTACGAGCAGTACTTC.